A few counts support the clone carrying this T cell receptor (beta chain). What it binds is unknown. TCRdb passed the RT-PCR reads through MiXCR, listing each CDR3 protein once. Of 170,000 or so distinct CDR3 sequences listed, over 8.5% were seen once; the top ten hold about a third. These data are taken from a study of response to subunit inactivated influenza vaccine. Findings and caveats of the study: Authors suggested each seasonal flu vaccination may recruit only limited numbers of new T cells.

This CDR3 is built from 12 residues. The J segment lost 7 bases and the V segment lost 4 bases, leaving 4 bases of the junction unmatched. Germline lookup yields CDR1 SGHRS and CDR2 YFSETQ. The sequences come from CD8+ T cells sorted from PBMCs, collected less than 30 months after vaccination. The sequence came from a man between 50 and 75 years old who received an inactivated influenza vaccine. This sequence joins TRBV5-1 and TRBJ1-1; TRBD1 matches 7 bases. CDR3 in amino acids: CASSTGQSEAFF. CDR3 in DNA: TGCGCCAGCAGCACGGGACAGAGTGAAGCTTTCTTT.